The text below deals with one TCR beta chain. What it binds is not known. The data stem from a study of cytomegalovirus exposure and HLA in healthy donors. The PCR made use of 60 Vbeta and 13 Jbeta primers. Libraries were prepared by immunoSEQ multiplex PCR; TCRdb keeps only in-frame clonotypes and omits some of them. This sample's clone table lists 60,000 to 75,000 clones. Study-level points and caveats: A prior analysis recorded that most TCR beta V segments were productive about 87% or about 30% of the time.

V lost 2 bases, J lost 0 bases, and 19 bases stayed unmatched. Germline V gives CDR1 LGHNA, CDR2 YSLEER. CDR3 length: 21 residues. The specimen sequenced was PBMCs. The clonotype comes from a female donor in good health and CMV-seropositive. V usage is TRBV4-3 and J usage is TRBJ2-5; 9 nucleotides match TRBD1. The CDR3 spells CASSQSQTPGQGWGNQETQYF. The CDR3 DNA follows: TGCGCCAGCAGCCAAAGCCAAACGCCGGGACAGGGATGGGGCAACCAAGAGACCCAGTACTTC.